The clone carrying this T cell receptor beta chain was recorded a few times. The antigen remains unidentified. Germline V gene sequence: CDR1 SGDLS, CDR2 YYNGEE. Unmatched junction bases numbered 5, after V lost 3 bases and J lost 3 bases. CDR3 length: 14 residues. This specimen belongs to a study of blood T cells in healthy people across ages. Study-wide results and limits: More naive CD4+ cells and higher diversity marked long-lived donors relative to aged donors.

The authors ran a second PCR of 7 to 11 cycles using a sample-barcoded 5' primer and a J-beta primer mix. MiXCR was run by TCRdb on the 5' RACE reads, yielding one entry per CDR3 protein. The profile shows about 1,500,000 distinct CDR3 sequences, about 28% of them singletons. The TCR originated in a woman in her thirties in good health. Sample: blood. V is TRBV9 and J is TRBJ2-7; TRBD1 matches at 8 bases. CDR3 coding DNA: TGTGCCAGCAGCGAAGGACAGGGTTACTACGAGCAGTACTTC. Residues: CASSEGQGYYEQYF.